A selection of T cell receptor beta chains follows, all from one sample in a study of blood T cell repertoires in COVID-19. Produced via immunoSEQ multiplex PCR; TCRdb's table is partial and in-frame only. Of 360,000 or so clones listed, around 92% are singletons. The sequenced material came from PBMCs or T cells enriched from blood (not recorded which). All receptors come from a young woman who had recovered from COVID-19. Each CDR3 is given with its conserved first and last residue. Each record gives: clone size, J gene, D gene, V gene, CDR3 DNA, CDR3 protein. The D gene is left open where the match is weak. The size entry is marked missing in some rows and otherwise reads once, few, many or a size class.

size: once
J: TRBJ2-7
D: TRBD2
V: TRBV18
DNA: TGTGCCAGCTCACACTCTAGCGGGAGGGCTTCCGAGCAGTACTTC
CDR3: CASSHSSGRASEQYF

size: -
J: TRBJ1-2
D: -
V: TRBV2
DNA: TGTGCCAGCAGTCAGGGAGGAAGCTATGGCTACACCTTC
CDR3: CASSQGGSYGYTF

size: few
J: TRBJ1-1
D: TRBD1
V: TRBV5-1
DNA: TGCGCCAGCAGCTTAGGGGGCCAAGTCGGGGCTGAAGCTTTCTTT
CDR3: CASSLGGQVGAEAFF

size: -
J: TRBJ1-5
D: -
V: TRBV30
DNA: TGTGCCTGGAGTCTAAGGGGTGGCAATCAGCCCCAGCATTTT
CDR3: CAWSLRGGNQPQHF

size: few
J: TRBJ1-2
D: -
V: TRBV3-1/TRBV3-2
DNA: TGTGCCAGCAGCCAAGCTAGTGGCTATGGCTACACCTTC
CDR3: CASSQASGYGYTF

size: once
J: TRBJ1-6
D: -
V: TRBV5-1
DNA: TGCGCCAGCAGCCCCGGACAGTATAATTCACCCCTCCACTTT
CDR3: CASSPGQYNSPLHF

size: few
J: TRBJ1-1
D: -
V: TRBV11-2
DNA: TGTGCCAGCAGCTTAGAGGTCGCAGGGGAAGCTTTCTTT
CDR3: CASSLEVAGEAFF

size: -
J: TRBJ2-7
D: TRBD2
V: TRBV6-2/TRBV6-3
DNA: TGTGCCAGCAGTATCGGGGCACTAGCGGGTTCCTCCTACGAGCAGTACTTC
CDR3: CASSIGALAGSSYEQYF

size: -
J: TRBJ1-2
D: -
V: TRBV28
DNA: TGTGCCAGCTCTTCCGGAGGTATCTACTATGGCTACACCTTC
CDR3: CASSSGGIYYGYTF

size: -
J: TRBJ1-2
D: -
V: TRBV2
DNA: TGTGCCGGCAGGTCCCCCTCTAACTATGGCTACACCTTC
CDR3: CAGRSPSNYGYTF

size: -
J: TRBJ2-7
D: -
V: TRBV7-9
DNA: TGTGCCAGCAGCTTAGGTTCAGGAAAGTACTTC
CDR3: CASSLGSGKYF

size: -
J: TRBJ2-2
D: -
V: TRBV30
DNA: TGTGCCTGGAAGAGTTACTTGGAGCTGTTTTTT
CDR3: CAWKSYLELFF

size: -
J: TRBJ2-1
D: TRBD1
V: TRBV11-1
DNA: TGTGCCAGCAGCGGGGGGGACAGGGGGCATGAGCAGTTCTTC
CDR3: CASSGGDRGHEQFF

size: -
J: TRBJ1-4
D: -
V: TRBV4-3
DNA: TGCGCCAGCAGCCCGAATCCGGCGGGGGAGGGTAGGGAAAAACTGTTTTTT
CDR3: CASSPNPAGEGREKLFF

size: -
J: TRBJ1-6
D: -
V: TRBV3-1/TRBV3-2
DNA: TGTGCCAGCAGCCAAGGGCCCTATAATTCACCCCTCCACTTT
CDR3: CASSQGPYNSPLHF

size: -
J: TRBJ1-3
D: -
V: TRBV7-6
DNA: TGTGCCAGCAGTTTGTACCAGCGCTCTGGAAACACCATATATTTT
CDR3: CASSLYQRSGNTIYF

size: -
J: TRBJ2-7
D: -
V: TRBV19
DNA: TGTGCCAGTAGTATAGAGGGAGGTTACGAGCAGTACTTC
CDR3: CASSIEGGYEQYF

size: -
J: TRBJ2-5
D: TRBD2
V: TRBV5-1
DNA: TGCGCCAGCAGACTAGCGTTATTGGGGGAGACCCAGTACTTC
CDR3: CASRLALLGETQYF

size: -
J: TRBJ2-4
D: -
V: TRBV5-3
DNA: TGTGCCAGAAGGATTCGAACAGTTAAAGAGAAAAACATTCAGTACTTC
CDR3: CARRIRTVKEKNIQYF

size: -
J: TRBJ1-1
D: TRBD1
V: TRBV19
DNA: TGTGCCAGTAGAGGGACAGGGGGCCGTGTGAACACTGAAGCTTTCTTT
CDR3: CASRGTGGRVNTEAFF

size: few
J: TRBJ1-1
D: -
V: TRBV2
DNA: TGTGCCAGCAGGAGGGAGGGAATAACTGAAGCTTTCTTT
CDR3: CASRREGITEAFF

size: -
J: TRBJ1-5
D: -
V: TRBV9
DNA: TGTGCCAGCAGCGTAGGAGGAGAAATGCAGCCCCAGCATTTT
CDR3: CASSVGGEMQPQHF

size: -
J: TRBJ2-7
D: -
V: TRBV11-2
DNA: TGTGCCAGCAGCTTAGCCCAGTACGAGCAGTACTTC
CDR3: CASSLAQYEQYF

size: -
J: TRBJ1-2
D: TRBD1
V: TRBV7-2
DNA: TGTGCCAGCAGCTTAGTTGGGGACAGTGGCTACACCTTC
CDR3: CASSLVGDSGYTF

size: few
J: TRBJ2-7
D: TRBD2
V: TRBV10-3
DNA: TGTGCCATCAGTGAGGCTAGCGGGGGCGGGTACGAGCAGTACTTC
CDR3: CAISEASGGGYEQYF

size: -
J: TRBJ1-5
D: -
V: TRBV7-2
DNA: TGTGCCAGCAGCCCTCGGAGCGGCAATAGCAATCAGCCCCAGCATTTT
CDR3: CASSPRSGNSNQPQHF

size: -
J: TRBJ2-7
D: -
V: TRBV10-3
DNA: TGTGCCATCAGTGAACGGCAGGGGTCGTCCCTTCTCCCCTACGAGCAGTACTTC
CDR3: CAISERQGSSLLPYEQYF

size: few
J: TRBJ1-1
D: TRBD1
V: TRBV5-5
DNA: TGTGCCAGCAGCTCCTACCCTCCGGGACAGAGCGCGTGGCCTGAAGCTTTCTTT
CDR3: CASSSYPPGQSAWPEAFF

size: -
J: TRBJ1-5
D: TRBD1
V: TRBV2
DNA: TGTGCCAGCAGTCGGGGCCCACAGGGGCAGCCCCAGCATTTT
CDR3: CASSRGPQGQPQHF

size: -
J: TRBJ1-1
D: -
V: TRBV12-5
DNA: TGTGCTAGTGGTTTGGTACAACAGGGCGCGTCGGCTTTCTTT
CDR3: CASGLVQQGASAFF

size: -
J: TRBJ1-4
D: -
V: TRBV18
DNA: TGTGCCAGCTCGGGACCCGGGACTCGGGAAAAACTGTTTTTT
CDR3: CASSGPGTREKLFF

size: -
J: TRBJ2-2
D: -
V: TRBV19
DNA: TGTGCCAGTGCAAACAGGGGGGGCTCCGGGGAGCTGTTTTTT
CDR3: CASANRGGSGELFF